These 7 T cell receptor beta chains share one sample of origin, sequenced in a study of fetal regulatory T cell absence and autoimmunity. Clones were read by immunoSEQ multiplex PCR, and TCRdb kept only the in-frame ones, dropping some. In the table there are 95,000 or so clones, approximately 79% of which are singletons. Source material: pancreas tissue. The receptors were gathered from a male donor with IPEX syndrome.

The genes are TRBV4-2 and TRBJ1-3; the D gene is possibly TRBD1 (5 bases). Per the germline V gene, CDR1 is LGHNA and CDR2 is YNFKEQ. The ends were cut back, 0 bases at V and 0 bases at J, with 9 bases in the middle. The CDR3 covers 16 residues. The CDR3 reads CASSQDSGPSGNTIYF. The CDR3 DNA reads TGTGCCAGCAGCCAAGATTCAGGGCCCTCTGGAAACACCATATATTTT.

This clone was seen a handful of times. The junction does not match germline at one end; this may be a read error. The chain is built from TRBV7-9 and TRBJ2-7; 10 bases map to TRBD2. This CDR3 is built from 12 residues. Germline loops: CDR1 SEHNR, CDR2 FQNEAQ (reference sequence). The CDR3 reads CASSLGLAAPNF. In DNA, the CDR3 is TGTGCCAGCAGCCTCGGACTAGCGGCGCCGAACTTC.

This clone was seen more than once but under ten times. This chain uses TRBV10-3 with TRBJ2-5, with TRBD1 as a possible D gene (5 bases). The V and J ends lost 5 bases and 0 bases respectively, with 10 bases between them. In germline, CDR1 is ENHRY, CDR2 SYGVKD. The CDR3 is 14 amino acids. CDR3 in DNA: TGTGCCATCAGTTGGGGCCTGTACCAAGAGACCCAGTACTTC. Translated, it gives CAISWGLYQETQYF.

This clone was counted a few times. The chain combines TRBV6-1 with TRBJ1-6; 7 bases align to TRBD1. CDR1 and CDR2 from the germline V gene are MNHNS and SASEGT. The length of the CDR3 is 15 residues. V gave up 6 bases and J gave up 7 bases; unmatched junction bases: 9. The CDR3: CASRGHRGKNSPLHF. The CDR3 DNA reads as TGTGCCAGCAGGGGACACAGGGGAAAGAATTCACCCCTCCACTTT.

V gene TRBV4-1 combines with J gene TRBJ2-5; D is possibly TRBD1 (5 bases). The CDR3 length is 14 residues. CDR1 is MGHRA, CDR2 YSYEKL, per germline. Trimming pared 2 bases from V and 5 bases from J, leaving 12 bases between. This CDR3 reads CASSQFQGGETQYF. CDR3 DNA sequence: TGCGCCAGCAGCCAATTTCAGGGTGGGGAGACCCAGTACTTC.

J is TRBJ2-6 and V is TRBV4-3; D unresolved. Germline values: CDR1 LGHNA, CDR2 YSLEER. The CDR3 runs to 15 residues. Trimming left V 0 bases short and J 0 bases short, with 3 bases between. The DNA of the CDR3 is TGCGCCAGCAGCCAAGATTCCTCTGGGGCCAACGTCCTGACTTTC. Translating it yields CASSQDSSGANVLTF.

This rearrangement joins TRBV10-1 to TRBJ2-3, with TRBD2 matching 8 bases. This CDR3 spans 15 amino acids. Germline V CDR1 and CDR2: WNHNN, SYGVQD (reference sequence). The V segment lost 10 bases and the J segment 2 bases; nucleotides outside the gene matches: 11. CDR3: CAKRDSGINTDTQYF. CDR3 DNA sequence: TGCGCCAAACGGGATAGCGGGATTAACACAGATACGCAGTATTTT.